These 18 T cell receptor beta chains were sequenced from one sample in a study of control samples from healthy donors and cancer patients. Sequencing was performed with immunoSEQ multiplex PCR; in TCRdb, only in-frame clones are kept and a portion is missing. The sample consists of roughly 90,000 clones, more than 75% of them appearing once. Material: blood. The receptors were gathered from a woman aged 55 to 70 in good health.

The V and J genes are TRBV19 and TRBJ1-1; 8 nucleotides line up with TRBD1. CDR1 LNHDA and CDR2 SQIVND come from the germline V gene (reference sequence). V was pared by 5 bases and J by 5 bases, with 10 bases of the junction left unmatched. The CDR3 consists of 15 residues. CDR3 amino acids: CASSPIRTGRTEAFF. The CDR3 DNA follows: TGTGCCAGTAGTCCCATCCGGACAGGGAGAACTGAAGCTTTCTTT.

The chain employs TRBV29-1 and TRBJ2-1, with TRBD2 matching 12 bases. This CDR3 spans 19 amino acids. Trimming took 0 bases from V and 2 from J; bases not matched to a gene: 11. Looked up from germline, CDR1 is SQVTM and CDR2 is ANQGSEA. The CDR3 nucleotides read TGCAGCGTTGAAGATCGCGTACTAGCGGGAGGCCAAGCCTACAATGAGCAGTTCTTC. Protein sequence: CSVEDRVLAGGQAYNEQFF.

This clone has only one observation. The DNA of the CDR3 is TGTGCCAGCAGCTCGAGCGGACTAGGAGGCACCGGGGAGCTGTTTTTT. Its translation: CASSSSGLGGTGELFF. This chain links TRBV7-2 with TRBJ2-2, with TRBD2 matching over 7 bases. V lost 4 bases to trimming and J lost 4 bases; unmatched junction nucleotides: 9. The CDR3 loop spans 16 amino acids. The germline gives CDR1 SGHTA, CDR2 FQGNSA.

The chain employs TRBV10-1 and TRBJ2-1; D gene ambiguous. V lost 6 bases to trimming and J lost 0 bases, with 6 bases between them. CDR1 and CDR2 from the germline V gene are WNHNN and SYGVQD (reference sequence). This CDR3 region has 13 residues. CDR3 protein: CASRQSSYNEQFF. CDR3 coding DNA: TGCGCCAGCAGACAGAGCTCCTACAATGAGCAGTTCTTC.

The J gene is TRBJ2-2, the V gene TRBV3-1 (or the pseudogene TRBV3-2); D gene uncertain. Looked up from germline, CDR1 is LGHDT and CDR2 is YNNKEL (reference sequence). The CDR3 extends over 16 amino acids. V was cut by 0 bases and J by 4 bases, with 12 bases left in between. CDR3: CASSQDAQPTTGELFF. CDR3 DNA sequence: TGTGCCAGCAGCCAAGATGCACAACCGACCACCGGGGAGCTGTTTTTT.

The rearrangement joins TRBV5-1 to TRBJ2-1; no clear D gene. Germline CDR1 is SGHRS and CDR2 is YFSETQ. V was pared by 0 bases and J by 3 bases, with 10 bases between. This CDR3 is built from 15 residues. The CDR3 nucleotides are TGCGCCAGCAGCTTGGCCTTTGTGAACTACAATGAGCAGTTCTTC. This encodes CASSLAFVNYNEQFF.

This clone has just a few counts. The V gene is TRBV4-3, the J gene TRBJ1-2; D is unclear. The V and J ends lost 0 bases and 7 bases respectively, with 9 bases between them. The CDR3 consists of 13 residues. From germline, CDR1 is LGHNA and CDR2 YSLEER. CDR3 nucleotides: TGCGCCAGCAGCCAAGAGCTGGTGAGTGGCTACACCTTC. Translation gives CASSQELVSGYTF.

The rearrangement joins TRBV3-1 (or the pseudogene TRBV3-2) to TRBJ1-1, with D possibly matching TRBD1 (5 bases). The length of the CDR3 is 14 residues. The V gene lost 3 bases and the J gene lost 3 bases, with 11 bases spanning the gap. Germline V gene data show CDR1 as LGHDT and CDR2 as YNNKEL (reference sequence). The CDR3 DNA sequence: TGTGCCAGCAGCCAGCCCTTACAGGACACTGAAGCTTTCTTT. Translation: CASSQPLQDTEAFF.

DNA for the CDR3: TGTGCCAGCAGTCGACAGGGGGGGGGCTCCTACGAGCAGTACTTC. Its translation is CASSRQGGGSYEQYF. The chain couples TRBV6-6 to TRBJ2-7; 9 nucleotides match TRBD1. The junction had 5 bases not matched to a gene; V was cut back by 5 bases and J by 0 bases. The germline gives CDR1 MNHNY, CDR2 SVGAGI (reference sequence). This CDR3 spans 15 amino acids.

The chain couples TRBV18 to TRBJ1-1, with a tentative D call TRBD1 (6 bases). This CDR3 region has 14 residues. The germline V and J ends were trimmed by 8 bases and 0 bases, with 13 bases remaining between them. Per the germline V gene, CDR1 is KGHSH and CDR2 is LQKENI. CDR3 protein: CASLQGNMNTEAFF. The CDR3 region has the DNA TGTGCCAGCCTTCAGGGGAACATGAACACTGAAGCTTTCTTT.

This clone was seen more than once but under ten times. V is TRBV28 and J is TRBJ1-2; maybe TRBD1 (5 bases). V was shortened by 3 bases and J by 3 bases, with 26 bases between the two germline ends. Germline V gene lookup returns CDR1 MDHEN and CDR2 SYDVKM. CDR3 length: 19 residues. The CDR3 spells CASSFDSFLRRVKDYGYTF. CDR3 nucleotide sequence: TGTGCCAGCAGTTTCGATAGTTTCCTGCGCAGGGTAAAAGACTATGGCTACACCTTC.

This sequence joins TRBV6-2 or TRBV6-3 and TRBJ2-5; 13 bases agree with TRBD2. Germline CDR1 and CDR2: MNHEY and SVGEGT. This CDR3 has 14 residues. The junction had 1 base not matched to a gene; V was cut back by 2 bases and J by 7 bases. In nucleotides, the CDR3 is TGTGCCAGCAGTTACGGGACTAGCGGGGCGACCCAGTACTTC. Translated: CASSYGTSGATQYF.

The CDR3: CASRGTDWFTDTQYF. In DNA, the CDR3 is TGTGCCAGCAGAGGGACAGACTGGTTTACAGATACGCAGTATTTT. The V call is TRBV27, the J call TRBJ2-3, with TRBD1 matching over 7 bases. J gave up 3 bases and V 6 bases, and 9 bases lay outside the gene matches. The germline CDR1 and CDR2 sequences are MNHEY and SMNVEV (reference sequence). The CDR3 length is 15 residues.

The chain joins TRBV6-1 to TRBJ1-1, with 12 bases fitting TRBD1. Germline V gene data show CDR1 as MNHNS and CDR2 as SASEGT. Germline trimming cut 4 bases from V and 6 bases from J; bases unmatched to any gene: 6. The CDR3 length is 15 residues. Here the CDR3 reads CASSAPGTGGSEAFF. Written as DNA, the CDR3 is TGTGCCAGCAGTGCCCCTGGGACAGGGGGCTCTGAAGCTTTCTTT.

This clone was recorded once. The chain is built from TRBV28 and TRBJ1-2; TRBD1 might be the D (5 bases). CDR1 and CDR2 (germline): MDHEN, SYDVKM. Trimming cost V 5 bases and J 2 bases, with 9 bases left between them. The CDR3 is 13 residues long. CDR3 DNA sequence: TGTGCCAGCAGTCCCTGGGGGAACTATGGCTACACCTTC. Protein sequence: CASSPWGNYGYTF.

The chain combines TRBV7-9 with TRBJ2-7, with a tentative D call TRBD2 (6 bases). CDR1 is SEHNR, CDR2 FQNEAQ, per germline (reference sequence). V was cut by 6 bases and J by 6 bases, with 12 bases left in between. The length of the CDR3 is 12 residues. CDR3 sequence: CASRRDLGEQYF. For the CDR3, the DNA is TGTGCCAGCAGGCGGGACCTTGGCGAGCAGTACTTC.

The chain is built from TRBV15 and TRBJ1-4; 8 positions match TRBD1. The CDR3 has 14 amino acids. Trimming at V came to 5 bases and at J to 5 bases, leaving 4 bases not matched to a gene. Per germline, CDR1 LNHNV and CDR2 YYDKDF (reference sequence). This CDR3 is CATSARDRNEKLFF. Written as DNA, the CDR3 is TGTGCCACCAGCGCGCGGGACAGGAATGAAAAACTGTTTTTT.

The V gene is TRBV7-2, the J gene TRBJ2-3; D gene ambiguous. V was clipped by 6 bases and J by 1 base, with 14 bases between them. The CDR3 is 15 residues long. Germline CDR1 reads SGHTA; CDR2 reads FQGNSA. CDR3 sequence reads: CASRPGRAGTDTQYF. Written as DNA, the CDR3 is TGTGCCAGCAGGCCGGGCCGTGCTGGCACAGATACGCAGTATTTT.